This T cell receptor (beta chain) was sequenced during a study of blood T cell repertoires in COVID-19. At the level of the study: Whether acute or convalescent, the COVID-19 samples came from the United States, Italy and Spain. From T cells, B-cell-depleted T cells, or PBMCs came the material, which was cDNA or gDNA.

In terms of age and location, participants ranged from roughly 18 to 90 years and lived in roughly 22 US areas. Symptom resolution, clearance, or two negative PCRs marked the recovered donors of Cohort 3. Sequenced by immunoSEQ multiplex PCR; TCRdb stores in-frame clones only, minus some. Of hundreds of thousands of clones in the sample, about nine tenths are singletons; the top ten hold around 2.5%. This CDR3 region has 13 residues. V lost 2 bases and J 6 bases, leaving 7 bases between the germline ends. Germline V gene sequence: CDR1 SGHVS, CDR2 FQNEAQ. The rearrangement links TRBV7-8 to TRBJ2-2, with D possibly being TRBD1 (5 bases). The receptor was isolated from a man between 60 and 75 years old who had recovered from COVID-19. The source material was PBMCs or T cells enriched from blood (not recorded which). The CDR3 region has the DNA TGTGCCAGCAGCTTACAGGGTGCCGGGGAGCTGTTTTTT. Its protein product is CASSLQGAGELFF.